The 15 T cell receptor beta chains below all came from one sample that was sequenced in a study of technical replicates of blood from a few donors. Clones were read by immunoSEQ multiplex PCR, and TCRdb kept only the in-frame ones, dropping some. The data contain approximately 12,000 clones, just under 95% of them singletons. The sample taken for sequencing was PBMCs. The receptors come from a human donor in good health.

The CDR3 sequence: CASSGGTSAIDTQYF. The CDR3 nucleotides are TGTGCCAGCAGCGGCGGGACTAGCGCAATAGATACGCAGTATTTT. The chain has TRBV5-6 and TRBJ2-3; TRBD2 agrees at 10 bases. The CDR3 has 15 amino acids. Germline V gives CDR1 SGHDT, CDR2 YYEEEE. J lost 5 bases, V lost 4 bases, and 7 bases had no gene match.

The chain is built from TRBV2 and TRBJ2-2; D remains unclear. The germline V gene encodes CDR1 SNHLY and CDR2 FYNNEI. Between the trimmed V and J ends, which lost 2 bases and 1 base, there was a span of 5 bases. This CDR3 has 14 amino acids. This CDR3 is CASSETGNTGELFF. CDR3 sequence (DNA): TGTGCCAGCAGTGAAACGGGGAACACCGGGGAGCTGTTTTTT.

V gene TRBV11-2 combines with J gene TRBJ2-7; D possibly corresponds to TRBD2 (6 bases). The ends were cut back, 5 bases at V and 3 bases at J, with 14 bases in the middle. CDR3 length equals 14 residues. CDR1 is SGHAT and CDR2 is FQNNGV in the germline V gene. CDR3 protein: CASSPARGVYEQYF. CDR3 coding DNA: TGTGCCAGCAGCCCCGCCCGCGGGGTCTACGAGCAGTACTTC.

The V and J genes are TRBV2 and TRBJ2-5, with D possibly TRBD1 on 5 matching bases. V lost 6 bases to trimming and J lost 0 bases, with 14 bases between them. This CDR3 is 15 amino acids long. CDR1 and CDR2 from the germline V gene are SNHLY and FYNNEI. In DNA, the CDR3 is TGTGCCAGCAGGGTAGACAGCCTAAACCAAGAGACCCAGTACTTC. The encoded protein is CASRVDSLNQETQYF.

J is TRBJ2-1 and V is TRBV5-1; 7 bases are shared with TRBD2. In germline, CDR1 is SGHRS, CDR2 YFSETQ. Losses at the gene ends were 1 base for V and 13 bases for J; bases not matched to a gene: 14. The CDR3 consists of 15 residues. This CDR3 is CASSLSSGPSTDQFF. CDR3 sequence (DNA): TGCGCCAGCAGCTTGTCTAGCGGTCCCTCCACTGATCAGTTCTTC.

The chain has TRBV5-1 and TRBJ2-2; D unclear. Germline-derived CDR1 and CDR2 are SGHRS and YFSETQ. CDR3 size: 14 residues. V was shortened by 7 bases and J by 7 bases, with 17 bases between the two germline ends. CDR3 bases: TGCGCCAGCTCCAATCCCTCTAGGAACGGGGAGCTGTTTTTT. This sequence encodes CASSNPSRNGELFF.

This chain uses TRBV15 with TRBJ2-7; 10 bases map to TRBD2. Per germline, CDR1 LNHNV and CDR2 YYDKDF (reference sequence). This CDR3 has 15 residues. V was clipped by 0 bases and J by 7 bases; unmatched bases: 6. The CDR3 reads CATSRELAGLREQYF. DNA of the CDR3: TGTGCCACCAGCAGAGAACTAGCGGGACTACGGGAGCAGTACTTC.

This chain links TRBV9 with TRBJ1-1; weak D call: TRBD1 (5 bases). Trimming removed 3 bases at V and 0 bases at J, with 12 bases between. The CDR3 is made up of 15 amino acids. The germline V gene has CDR1 SGDLS and CDR2 YYNGEE. CDR3 nucleotides: TGTGCCAGCAGCGGCACAGGTGAGTTGAACACTGAAGCTTTCTTT. As protein: CASSGTGELNTEAFF.

This chain joins TRBV27 and TRBJ2-5, with D possibly matching TRBD2 (5 bases). Looked up from germline, CDR1 is MNHEY and CDR2 is SMNVEV (reference sequence). The CDR3 is made up of 14 amino acids. Trimming left V 2 bases short and J 4 bases short, with 11 bases between. CDR3 protein: CASSLLPEGETQYF. In nucleotides, the CDR3 is TGTGCCAGCAGTTTACTACCAGAGGGAGAGACCCAGTACTTC.

The chain uses TRBV5-4 and TRBJ1-2; possibly TRBD1 for D (5 bases). V was pared by 0 bases and J by 0 bases, with 15 bases between. The CDR3 runs 17 residues. Per germline, CDR1 SGHNT and CDR2 YYREEE (reference sequence). Here the CDR3 reads CASSLDRGVGTNYGYTF. DNA of the CDR3: TGTGCCAGCAGCTTGGACCGGGGGGTTGGTACTAACTATGGCTACACCTTC.

The gene calls are TRBV30 and TRBJ2-1; D is unresolved. This CDR3 is built from 15 residues. The germline gives CDR1 GTSNPN, CDR2 SVGIG (reference sequence). With 0 bases removed from V and 4 bases from J, the gap between germline ends came to 13 bases. CDR3 sequence reads: CAWSVATTLYNEQFF. The CDR3 DNA reads TGTGCCTGGAGTGTAGCGACGACTTTATACAATGAGCAGTTCTTC.

The chain joins TRBV5-8 to TRBJ1-5, with 8 bases fitting TRBD1. CDR1 is SGHTS and CDR2 is YDEGEE in the germline V gene. The CDR3 consists of 15 residues. The V and J ends lost 4 bases and 3 bases, in that order; junction bases with no gene match: 6. In DNA, the CDR3 is TGTGCCAGCAGCCCCGGGACAGGCCCCAATCAGCCCCAGCATTTT. Amino acids: CASSPGTGPNQPQHF.

The chain employs TRBV6-6 and TRBJ1-2; 12 bases are a match to TRBD1. The CDR3 is made up of 14 amino acids. V lost 6 bases and J lost 8; bases outside the gene matches: 7. Germline CDR1 and CDR2: MNHNY and SVGAGI (reference sequence). DNA for the CDR3: TGTGCCAGCAGCCAGGGACAGGGGGCGGGGGGCTACACCTTC. This encodes CASSQGQGAGGYTF.

The rearrangement joins TRBV4-1 to TRBJ2-7, with 7 nucleotides matching TRBD2. CDR1 and CDR2 from the germline V gene are MGHRA and YSYEKL. The length of the CDR3 is 14 residues. Losses at the gene ends were 1 base for V and 3 bases for J; bases not matched to a gene: 3. CDR3 residues: CASSQGGGSYEQYF. CDR3 DNA sequence: TGCGCCAGCAGCCAAGGTGGCGGGAGCTACGAGCAGTACTTC.

The rearrangement links TRBV7-9 to TRBJ2-7; D possibly corresponds to TRBD2 (5 bases). CDR1 and CDR2 from the germline V gene are SEHNR and FQNEAQ (reference sequence). Trimming left V 6 bases short and J 4 bases short, with 10 bases between. The CDR3 is 12 amino acids. In nucleotides, the CDR3 is TGTGCCAGCAGGCAGTCGGGGTACGAGCAGTACTTC. Translating gives CASRQSGYEQYF.